The sample holds many counts of the clone carrying this T cell receptor beta chain. Its target is unknown. This entry comes from a study of T cells after yellow fever vaccination. Findings and limits, study-wide: Overall, a small share of clonotypes was seen in both CD4 and CD8 compartments.

Per the germline V gene, CDR1 is MNHEY and CDR2 is SMNVEV (reference sequence). The ends were cut back, 2 bases at V and 2 bases at J, with 9 bases in the middle. The CDR3 extends over 14 amino acids. 5'RACE template switching added a universal primer site and UMIs to TCR cDNA. TCRdb independently ran MiXCR on the 5' RACE reads; one entry per CDR3 protein. The data contain 500,000 to 550,000 distinct CDR3 sequences, about a fifth of them singletons. This chain connects TRBV27 to TRBJ1-2; D remains ambiguous. This sequence originates from a man aged 18 to 29 who received the YFV17D yellow fever vaccine. The specimen was PBMCs, collected approximately 22 days after the first yellow fever vaccination. The CDR3 bases are TGTGCCAGCAGTTTACAAGGGTCAAACTATGGCTACACCTTC. Residues: CASSLQGSNYGYTF.